The next 10 T cell receptor beta chains were all read from a single sample in a study of blood T cell repertoires in COVID-19. The table came from immunoSEQ multiplex PCR; TCRdb's copy has only in-frame clones and leaves some out. The sample has roughly 100,000 clones; over 75% are singletons. Input material: peripheral blood. The receptors were sampled from a man between 50 and 59 years old with acute or convalescent COVID-19.

J is TRBJ2-2 and V is TRBV11-3; 10 bases match TRBD2. Germline-derived CDR1 and CDR2 are SGHNT and YENEEA. The CDR3 length is 17 residues. J lost 0 bases, V lost 7 bases, and 8 bases had no gene match. Here the CDR3 reads CASNPVGTSANTGELFF. CDR3 nucleotides: TGTGCCAGCAACCCAGTCGGGACTAGCGCGAACACCGGGGAGCTGTTTTTT. The variable domain in full, with the rest retrieved from reference TRBV11-3 and TRBJ2-2, is EAGVVQSPRYKIIEKKQPVAFWCNPISGHNTLYWYLQNLGQGPELLIRYENEEAVDDSQLPKDRFSAERLKGVDSTLKIQPAELGDSAVYLCASNPVGTSANTGELFFGEGSRLTVL.

The V and J genes are TRBV7-8 and TRBJ2-1; the D gene is possibly TRBD1 (6 bases). The CDR3 totals 15 residues. CDR1 and CDR2 from the germline V gene are SGHVS and FQNEAQ. Trimming stripped 5 bases from V and 3 bases from J, with 14 bases between. The CDR3 sequence is CASSTTQTGYNEQFF. CDR3 coding DNA: TGTGCCAGCAGCACCACCCAGACAGGCTACAATGAGCAGTTCTTC.

This chain joins TRBV6-1 and TRBJ1-5; 8 nucleotides match TRBD1. This CDR3 spans 13 amino acids. The V segment lost 3 bases and the J segment 5 bases; nucleotides outside the gene matches: 0. Germline V gene sequence: CDR1 MNHNS, CDR2 SASEGT. CDR3 DNA: TGTGCCAGCAGTGACAGGGGGCATCAGCCCCAGCATTTT. This encodes CASSDRGHQPQHF.

This clone appeared once. The chain combines TRBV6-2 or TRBV6-3 with TRBJ2-1; D is unresolved. The CDR3 extends over 16 amino acids. Germline-derived CDR1 and CDR2 are MNHEY and SVGEGT. Trimming took off 0 bases at V and 6 bases at J, with 15 bases between the two ends. For the CDR3, the DNA is TGTGCCAGCAGTTACTCGGCTGGGCTCCTGGGCAATGAGCAGTTCTTC. It yields the protein CASSYSAGLLGNEQFF.

V usage is TRBV19 and J usage is TRBJ1-2; no definite D call. The V end lost 5 bases, the J end lost 4 bases, and 11 bases lay between the germline ends. Per the germline V gene, CDR1 is LNHDA and CDR2 is SQIVND (reference sequence). This CDR3 spans 13 amino acids. CDR3 loop: CASSPHRFYGYTF. CDR3 in DNA: TGTGCCAGTAGTCCCCACAGATTCTATGGCTACACCTTC.

This chain connects TRBV13 to TRBJ2-3; TRBD1 agrees at 8 bases. The junction had 5 bases not matched to a gene; V was cut back by 5 bases and J by 1 base. CDR3 length: 15 amino acids. Germline values: CDR1 PRHDT, CDR2 FYEKMQ (reference sequence). The CDR3 is CASSAPGQGTDTQYF. The CDR3 nucleotides read TGTGCCAGCAGCGCTCCGGGACAGGGCACAGATACGCAGTATTTT.

The chain joins TRBV6-2 or TRBV6-3 to TRBJ1-6; possibly TRBD1 for D (5 bases). Germline CDR1 MNHEY, CDR2 SVGEGT. V lost 2 bases to trimming and J lost 6 bases, with 5 bases between them. The CDR3 is 13 amino acids. The CDR3: CASSYRGNSPLHF. CDR3 coding DNA: TGTGCCAGCAGTTACAGGGGTAATTCACCCCTCCACTTT.

CDR3 amino acids: CASSLLGQGAETQYF. The CDR3 region has the DNA TGTGCCAGCAGCTTATTAGGACAGGGGGCAGAGACCCAGTACTTC. The rearrangement uses TRBV11-3 and TRBJ2-5; 11 bases align to TRBD1. This CDR3 is built from 15 residues. J lost 4 bases, V lost 2 bases, and 3 bases had no gene match. Germline CDR1 SGHNT, CDR2 YENEEA.

The chain uses TRBV18 and TRBJ2-1, with TRBD1 identical over 9 bases. J lost 4 bases, V lost 5 bases, and 6 bases had no gene match. The germline CDR1 and CDR2 sequences are KGHSH and LQKENI. This CDR3 has 15 residues. CDR3 nucleotide sequence: TGTGCCAGCTCAAGGGGACAGGGTCTTTACAATGAGCAGTTCTTC. Translating gives CASSRGQGLYNEQFF.

The chain carries TRBV3-1 (or the pseudogene TRBV3-2) and TRBJ2-3; maybe TRBD2 (5 bases). The CDR3 sequence is 13 residues long. Trimming shortened V by 4 bases and J by 6 bases, and 11 bases separated the two germline ends. Germline CDR1 LGHDT, CDR2 YNNKEL (reference sequence). CDR3 bases: TGTGCCAGCAGCCGGCCGGGGTCGGATACGCAGTATTTT. Translation gives CASSRPGSDTQYF.